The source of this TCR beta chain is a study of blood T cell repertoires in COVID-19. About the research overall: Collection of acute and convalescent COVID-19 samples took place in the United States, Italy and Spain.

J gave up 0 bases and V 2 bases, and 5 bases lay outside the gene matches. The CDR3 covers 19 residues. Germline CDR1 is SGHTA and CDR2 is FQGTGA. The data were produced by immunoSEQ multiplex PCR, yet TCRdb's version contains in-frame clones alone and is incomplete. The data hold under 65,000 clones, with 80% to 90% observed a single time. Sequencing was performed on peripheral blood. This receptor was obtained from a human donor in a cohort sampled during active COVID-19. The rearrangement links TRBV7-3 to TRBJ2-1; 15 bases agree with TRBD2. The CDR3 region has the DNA TGTGCCAGCAGCTTATTGGGACTAGCGGGAGGAAGCTCCTACAATGAGCAGTTCTTC. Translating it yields CASSLLGLAGGSSYNEQFF.